The sequence of this T cell receptor (beta chain) was determined in a study of Ad26.COV2.S vaccination and SARS-CoV-2 variants. Overall study: The study gave Ad26.COV2.S intramuscularly, once or twice 56 days apart.

Regarding treatment: roughly 20 received Ad26.COV2.S at low or high dose, single or two shots; several received placebo; per-sample allocation not given. After the first vaccine or placebo injection, samples were drawn on day 63. The table came from immunoSEQ multiplex PCR; TCRdb's copy has only in-frame clones and leaves some out. Of about 350,000 clones detected, roughly 85% appear once; the ten largest clones hold less than 4%. CDR3 length equals 16 residues. The ends were cut back, 0 bases at V and 6 bases at J, with 16 bases in the middle. Germline V gene sequence: CDR1 SGHRS, CDR2 YFSETQ. This rearrangement joins TRBV5-1 to TRBJ2-1, with D possibly being TRBD2 (5 bases). The TCR comes from a person between 18 and 65 years old who received the Ad26.COV2.S COVID-19 vaccine or a placebo. Sequenced material: peripheral blood, taken in a trial of Ad26.COV2.S vaccine versus placebo. The CDR3: CASSLGIWVAGNEQFF. The CDR3 bases are TGCGCCAGCAGCTTGGGGATCTGGGTTGCGGGCAATGAGCAGTTCTTC.